This T cell receptor beta chain was retrieved from a study of blood T cell repertoires in COVID-19. The overall study: The United States, Italy and Spain provided the acute and convalescent COVID-19 samples.

Authors' methods: Counts of nucleated cells, estimated from reference gene primer amplification, were obtained. The assay was immunoSEQ multiplex PCR, and TCRdb's table has in-frame clones only and misses some. The V and J calls and clone size were taken over from that table, and D and trimming were inferred from the DNA. Found here are some 220,000 clones, roughly nine tenths of them singletons; the top ten hold under 3.5%. The CDR3 loop spans 14 amino acids. Trimming shortened V by 2 bases and J by 11 bases, and 13 bases separated the two germline ends. Germline CDR1 MNHEY, CDR2 SVGAGI. The chain has TRBV6-5 and TRBJ1-6; weak D call: TRBD1 (5 bases). Material for sequencing was PBMCs or T cells enriched from blood (not recorded which). The clonotype originates from a woman aged 18-29 years in a cohort exposed to, infected with or recovered from COVID-19 (not recorded which). The chain's CDR3 is CASSYIQGRPPLHF. CDR3 sequence (DNA): TGTGCCAGCAGTTACATCCAGGGAAGGCCACCCCTCCACTTT.